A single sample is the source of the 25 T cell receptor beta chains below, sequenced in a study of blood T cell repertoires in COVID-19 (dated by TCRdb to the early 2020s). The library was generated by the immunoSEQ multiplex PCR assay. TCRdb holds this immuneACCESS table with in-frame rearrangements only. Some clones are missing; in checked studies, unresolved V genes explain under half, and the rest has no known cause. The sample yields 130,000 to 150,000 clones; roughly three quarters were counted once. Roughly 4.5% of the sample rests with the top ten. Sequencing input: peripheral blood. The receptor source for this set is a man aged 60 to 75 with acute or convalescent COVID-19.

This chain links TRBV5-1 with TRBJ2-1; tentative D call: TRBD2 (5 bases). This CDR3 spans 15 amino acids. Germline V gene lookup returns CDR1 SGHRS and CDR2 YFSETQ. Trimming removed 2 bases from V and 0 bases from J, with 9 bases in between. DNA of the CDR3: TGCGCCAGCAGCTTAGCGGCGAGCTCCTACAATGAGCAGTTCTTC. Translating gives CASSLAASSYNEQFF.

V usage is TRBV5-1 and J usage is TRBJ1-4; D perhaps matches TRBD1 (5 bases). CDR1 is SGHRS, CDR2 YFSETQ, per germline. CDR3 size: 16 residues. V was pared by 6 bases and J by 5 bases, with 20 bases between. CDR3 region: CASKGPGGEFNEKLFF. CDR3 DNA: TGCGCCAGCAAGGGCCCTGGGGGGGAGTTCAATGAAAAACTGTTTTTT.

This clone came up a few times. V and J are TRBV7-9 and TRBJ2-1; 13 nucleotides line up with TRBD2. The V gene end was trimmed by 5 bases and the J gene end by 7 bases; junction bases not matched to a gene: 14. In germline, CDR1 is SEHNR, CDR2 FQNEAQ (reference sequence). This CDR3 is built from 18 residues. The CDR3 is CASSNPGTSGKEINEQFF. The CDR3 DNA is TGTGCCAGCAGCAATCCCGGGACTAGCGGGAAGGAGATAAATGAGCAGTTCTTC.

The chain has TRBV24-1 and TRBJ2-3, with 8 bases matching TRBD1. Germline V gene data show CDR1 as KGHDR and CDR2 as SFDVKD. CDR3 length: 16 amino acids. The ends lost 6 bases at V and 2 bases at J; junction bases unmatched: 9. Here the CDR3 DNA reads TGTGCCACCAGTCCCTCAGGGGGCCTCCTCACAGATACGCAGTATTTT. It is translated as CATSPSGGLLTDTQYF.

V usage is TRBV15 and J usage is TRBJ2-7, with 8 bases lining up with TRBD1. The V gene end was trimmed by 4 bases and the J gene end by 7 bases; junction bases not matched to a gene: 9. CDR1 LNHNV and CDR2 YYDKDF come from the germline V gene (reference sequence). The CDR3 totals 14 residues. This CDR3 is CATSIDRGPREQYF. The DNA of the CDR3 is TGTGCCACCAGCATCGACAGGGGCCCAAGAGAGCAGTACTTC.

In DNA form, the CDR3 reads TGCGCCAGCAGTCTCGTAGACAGGGGCTCTGGAAACACCATATATTTT. Its protein is CASSLVDRGSGNTIYF. The chain joins TRBV4-1 to TRBJ1-3; 8 bases line up with TRBD1. V shed 6 bases, J shed 0 bases, and the junction held 7 bases outside the gene matches. CDR1 and CDR2 from the germline V gene are MGHRA and YSYEKL. The CDR3 is made up of 16 amino acids.

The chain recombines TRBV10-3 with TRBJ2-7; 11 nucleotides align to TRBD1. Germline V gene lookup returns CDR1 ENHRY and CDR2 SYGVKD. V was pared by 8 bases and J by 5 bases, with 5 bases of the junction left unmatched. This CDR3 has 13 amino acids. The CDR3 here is CAISKGQGDEQYF. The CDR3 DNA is TGTGCCATCTCAAAGGGACAGGGGGACGAGCAGTACTTC.

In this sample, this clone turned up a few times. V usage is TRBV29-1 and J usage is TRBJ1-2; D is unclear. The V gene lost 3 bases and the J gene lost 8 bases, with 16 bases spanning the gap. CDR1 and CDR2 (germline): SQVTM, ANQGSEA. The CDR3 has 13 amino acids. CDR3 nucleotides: TGCAGCGTTGAGAGGGATAACTTTATGGGCTACACCTTC. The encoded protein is CSVERDNFMGYTF.

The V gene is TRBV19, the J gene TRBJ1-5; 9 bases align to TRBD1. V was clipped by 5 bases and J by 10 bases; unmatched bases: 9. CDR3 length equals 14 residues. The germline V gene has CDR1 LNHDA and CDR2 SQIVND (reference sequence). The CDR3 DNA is TGTGCCAGTAGTGACAGGGGGGGACCCCGTCCCCAGCATTTT. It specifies CASSDRGGPRPQHF.

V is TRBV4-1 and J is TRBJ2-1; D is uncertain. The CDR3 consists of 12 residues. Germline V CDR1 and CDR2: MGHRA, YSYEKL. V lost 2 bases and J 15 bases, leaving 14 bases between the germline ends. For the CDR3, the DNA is TGCGCCAGCAGCCAACCGCCGGAGACCTGGTTCTTC. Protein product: CASSQPPETWFF.

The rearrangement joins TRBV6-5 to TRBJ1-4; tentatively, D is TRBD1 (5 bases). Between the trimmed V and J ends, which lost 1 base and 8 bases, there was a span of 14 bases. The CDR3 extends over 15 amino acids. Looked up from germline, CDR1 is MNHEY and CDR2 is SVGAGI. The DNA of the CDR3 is TGTGCCAGCAGTTACTACGGGACTCGTCCAGAAAAACTGTTTTTT. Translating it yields CASSYYGTRPEKLFF.

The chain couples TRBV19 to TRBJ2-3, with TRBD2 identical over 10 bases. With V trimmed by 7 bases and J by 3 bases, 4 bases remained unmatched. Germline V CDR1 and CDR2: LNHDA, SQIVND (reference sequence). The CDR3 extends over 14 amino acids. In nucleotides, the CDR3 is TGTGCCAGTAAGGCTAGCGGGAGTACAGATACGCAGTATTTT. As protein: CASKASGSTDTQYF.

The CDR3 DNA follows: TGTGCCAGCAGCTTAATGGGGGGGATTAACACTGAAGCTTTCTTT. Its protein product is CASSLMGGINTEAFF. The V call is TRBV7-9, the J call TRBJ1-1; TRBD1 is a possible D gene (5 bases). The germline V and J ends were trimmed by 2 bases and 2 bases, with 12 bases remaining between them. CDR1 SEHNR and CDR2 FQNEAQ come from the germline V gene (reference sequence). This CDR3 has 15 residues.

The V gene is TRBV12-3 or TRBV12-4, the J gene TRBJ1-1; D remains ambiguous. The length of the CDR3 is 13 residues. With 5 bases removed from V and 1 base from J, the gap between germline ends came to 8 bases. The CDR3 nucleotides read TGTGCCAGCAGTGGCCATGCGAACACTGAAGCTTTCTTT. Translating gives CASSGHANTEAFF.

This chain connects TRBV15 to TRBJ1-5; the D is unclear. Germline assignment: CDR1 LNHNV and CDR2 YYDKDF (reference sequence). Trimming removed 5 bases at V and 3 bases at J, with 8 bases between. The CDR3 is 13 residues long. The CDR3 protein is CATSWQNNQPQHF. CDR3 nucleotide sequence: TGTGCCACCAGCTGGCAGAACAATCAGCCCCAGCATTTT.

CDR3 region: CASSSPDRAGGYTF. The CDR3, as DNA: TGTGCCAGCAGTTCACCCGACCGCGCGGGGGGCTACACCTTC. The rearrangement uses TRBV6-5 and TRBJ1-2, with unresolved D. The germline CDR1 and CDR2 sequences are MNHEY and SVGAGI. The V gene lost 4 bases and the J gene lost 8 bases, with 17 bases spanning the gap. The CDR3 totals 14 residues.

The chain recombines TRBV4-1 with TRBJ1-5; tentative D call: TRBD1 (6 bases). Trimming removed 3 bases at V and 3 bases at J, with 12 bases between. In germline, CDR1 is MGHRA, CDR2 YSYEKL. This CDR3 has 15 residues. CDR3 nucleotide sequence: TGCGCCAGCAGCCAGGTCAGGGGCGACAATCAGCCCCAGCATTTT. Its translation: CASSQVRGDNQPQHF.

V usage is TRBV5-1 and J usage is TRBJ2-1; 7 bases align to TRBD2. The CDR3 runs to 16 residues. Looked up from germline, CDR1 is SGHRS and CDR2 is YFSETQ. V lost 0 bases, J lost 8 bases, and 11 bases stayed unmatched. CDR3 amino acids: CASSLVGGSQLDEQFF. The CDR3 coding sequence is TGCGCCAGCAGCTTGGTGGGCGGGAGTCAGTTAGATGAGCAGTTCTTC.

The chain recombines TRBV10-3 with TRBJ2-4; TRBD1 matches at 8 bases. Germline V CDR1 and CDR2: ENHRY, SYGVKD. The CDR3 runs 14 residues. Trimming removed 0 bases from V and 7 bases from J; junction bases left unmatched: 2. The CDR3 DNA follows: TGTGCCATCAGTGAGTCCACAGGGGGGAACATTCAGTACTTC. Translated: CAISESTGGNIQYF.

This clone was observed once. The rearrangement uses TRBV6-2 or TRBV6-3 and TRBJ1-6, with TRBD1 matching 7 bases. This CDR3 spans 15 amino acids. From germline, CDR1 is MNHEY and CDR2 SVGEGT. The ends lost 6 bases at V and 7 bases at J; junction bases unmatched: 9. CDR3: CASSKLTGTNSPLHF. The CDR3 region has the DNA TGTGCCAGCAGCAAATTGACAGGGACCAATTCACCCCTCCACTTT.

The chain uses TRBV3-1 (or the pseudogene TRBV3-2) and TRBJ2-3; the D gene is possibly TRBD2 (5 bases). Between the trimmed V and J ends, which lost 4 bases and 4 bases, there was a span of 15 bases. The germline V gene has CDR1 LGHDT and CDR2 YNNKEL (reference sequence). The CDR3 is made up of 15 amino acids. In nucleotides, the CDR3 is TGTGCCAGCAGCCCCCCGGGAAGGGTGTCAGATACGCAGTATTTT. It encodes CASSPPGRVSDTQYF.

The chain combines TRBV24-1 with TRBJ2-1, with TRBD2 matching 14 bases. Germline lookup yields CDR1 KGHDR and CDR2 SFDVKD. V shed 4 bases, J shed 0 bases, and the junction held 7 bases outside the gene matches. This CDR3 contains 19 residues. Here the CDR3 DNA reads TGTGCCACCAGTGACGCCGGGACTAGCGGGAGTCACTCCTACAATGAGCAGTTCTTC. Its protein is CATSDAGTSGSHSYNEQFF.

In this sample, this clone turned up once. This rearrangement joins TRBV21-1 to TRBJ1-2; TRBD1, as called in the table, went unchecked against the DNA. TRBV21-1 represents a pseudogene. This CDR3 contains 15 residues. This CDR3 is CASSPGQGADYGYTF. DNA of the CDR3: TGTGCCAGCAGCCCGGGACAGGGGGCGGACTATGGCTACACCTTC.

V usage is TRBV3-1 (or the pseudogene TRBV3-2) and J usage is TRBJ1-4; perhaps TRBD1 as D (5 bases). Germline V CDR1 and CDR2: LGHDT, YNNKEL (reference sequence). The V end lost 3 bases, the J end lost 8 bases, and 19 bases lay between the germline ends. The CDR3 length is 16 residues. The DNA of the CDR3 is TGTGCCAGCAGCCAGTCGGGACTTGGGGGTCGAGAAAAACTGTTTTTT. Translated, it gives CASSQSGLGGREKLFF.

The DNA of the CDR3 is TGTGCCAGCAGTTACAACAGGGGGCCTGGGGAGACCCAGTACTTC. Its translation: CASSYNRGPGETQYF. V gene TRBV6-6 combines with J gene TRBJ2-5, with 9 bases identical to TRBD1. CDR3 length equals 15 residues. The germline CDR1 and CDR2 sequences are MNHNY and SVGAGI (reference sequence). The V gene end was trimmed by 2 bases and the J gene end by 5 bases; junction bases not matched to a gene: 6.